The next 14 T cell receptor beta chains were all read from a single sample in a study of cytomegalovirus exposure and HLA in healthy donors. The PCR had 60 Vbeta and 13 Jbeta primers. TCRdb's copy holds only in-frame clones and misses some; the assay was immunoSEQ multiplex PCR. Of some 170,000 clones in the sample, 81% were seen once. Sequencing input: PBMCs. These receptors were collected from a woman aged 18-30 years in good health and CMV-seropositive.

The V and J genes are TRBV19 and TRBJ1-6; 7 nucleotides align to TRBD1. The CDR3 covers 14 residues. The germline V gene encodes CDR1 LNHDA and CDR2 SQIVND (reference sequence). J was trimmed by 10 bases and V by 6 bases; bases with no gene match: 9. This CDR3 reads CASRGLQGTSPLHF. The CDR3 DNA is TGTGCCAGTAGAGGCCTACAGGGGACCTCACCCCTCCACTTT.

A note on this clone: In the same sample, other DNA sequences code for this CDR3. The chain joins TRBV6-5 to TRBJ2-7; 8 bases line up with TRBD2. This CDR3 region has 13 residues. The V and J ends lost 7 bases and 1 base, in that order; junction bases with no gene match: 3. Germline CDR1 is MNHEY and CDR2 is SVGAGI. CDR3 residues: CASKRGTSYEQYF. The CDR3 coding sequence is TGTGCCAGCAAGCGGGGGACTTCCTACGAGCAGTACTTC.

This chain connects TRBV7-6 to TRBJ2-6; TRBD1 is a possible D gene (5 bases). CDR1 SGHVS and CDR2 FNYEAQ come from the germline V gene. Trimming cost V 5 bases and J 0 bases, with 8 bases left between them. This CDR3 has 15 residues. The CDR3 spells CASSPGLSGANVLTF. DNA of the CDR3: TGTGCCAGCAGCCCAGGGCTCTCTGGGGCCAACGTCCTGACTTTC.

The chain recombines TRBV18 with TRBJ1-1; D not resolved. Trimming pared 1 base from V and 5 bases from J, leaving 17 bases between. The CDR3 is made up of 16 amino acids. CDR1 and CDR2 (germline): KGHSH, LQKENI. The CDR3 region is CASSPLIYRDRTEAFF. The DNA of the CDR3 is TGTGCCAGCTCACCACTAATCTACCGGGATAGGACTGAAGCTTTCTTT.

V is TRBV7-9 and J is TRBJ1-1; maybe TRBD1 (6 bases). V lost 5 bases and J 1 base, leaving 14 bases between the germline ends. The germline V gene has CDR1 SEHNR and CDR2 FQNEAQ (reference sequence). The CDR3 has 15 amino acids. DNA for the CDR3: TGTGCCAGCAGCCCACCGGGACACAGGAACACTGAAGCTTTCTTT. Its translation is CASSPPGHRNTEAFF.

V gene TRBV4-2 combines with J gene TRBJ2-5, with D perhaps TRBD2 (6 bases). The CDR3 consists of 17 residues. The V and J ends lost 1 base and 5 bases respectively, with 20 bases between them. Germline assignment: CDR1 LGHNA and CDR2 YNFKEQ. In nucleotides, the CDR3 is TGTGCCAGCAGCCAAGGGAGCTCTGGGGGGACTGTCGAGACCCAGTACTTC. Encoded protein: CASSQGSSGGTVETQYF.

This chain joins TRBV6-5 and TRBJ1-2, with 8 bases fitting TRBD1. This CDR3 contains 13 residues. Germline trimming cut 5 bases from V and 8 bases from J; bases unmatched to any gene: 7. Germline assignment: CDR1 MNHEY and CDR2 SVGAGI. This CDR3 is CASSPTGVAGYTF. The CDR3 nucleotides read TGTGCCAGCAGTCCGACAGGGGTGGCGGGCTACACCTTC.

Notes on this clone: In this CDR3 the conserved last residue, phenylalanine or tryptophan, is missing, so a read error is likely. The DNA is omitted, as the CDR3 cannot be located on it reliably, and the CDR3 follows TCRdb's listing. The genes are TRBV5-6 and TRBJ1-1; no check of the table's D call, TRBD1, against the DNA was made. CDR1 is SGHDT, CDR2 YYEEEE, per germline. The CDR3 is 14 amino acids long, termini counted. CDR3: CASSLALGTGKPLA.

This chain connects TRBV4-2 to TRBJ2-1; a possible D gene is TRBD1 (5 bases). This CDR3 comprises 17 residues. Trimming left V 0 bases short and J 8 bases short, with 20 bases between. Germline V gives CDR1 LGHNA, CDR2 YNFKEQ. CDR3 coding DNA: TGTGCCAGCAGCCAAGACGGTGGGTCATCTGGGGCCGATGAGCAGTTCTTC. This translates into CASSQDGGSSGADEQFF.

The sample holds a few counts of this clone. The chain employs TRBV29-1 and TRBJ2-7; D gene uncertain. With 6 bases removed from V and 2 bases from J, the gap between germline ends came to 8 bases. Germline assignment: CDR1 SQVTM and CDR2 ANQGSEA. The CDR3 is 11 amino acids. The CDR3 DNA follows: TGCAGCGTCGGAACAGCCTACGAGCAGTACTTC. Protein: CSVGTAYEQYF.

V is TRBV6-6 and J is TRBJ2-5, with D possibly TRBD1 on 6 matching bases. Trimming removed 2 bases at V and 5 bases at J, with 12 bases between. Germline V gene lookup returns CDR1 MNHNY and CDR2 SVGAGI (reference sequence). The CDR3 covers 14 residues. The CDR3 here is CASSYHRDRETQYF. The CDR3 nucleotides are TGTGCCAGCAGTTACCACAGGGATCGGGAGACCCAGTACTTC.

The chain carries TRBV11-1 and TRBJ1-1; possible D gene TRBD1, 5 bases. The ends were cut back, 3 bases at V and 7 bases at J, with 15 bases in the middle. CDR3 length equals 14 residues. The V gene's germline CDR1 is SGHAT and CDR2 FQDESV (reference sequence). Here the CDR3 reads CASSFGGSRGEAFF. DNA for the CDR3: TGTGCCAGCAGCTTCGGGGGGTCAAGGGGTGAAGCTTTCTTT.

The CDR3 protein is CASSYQRGGAETQYF. CDR3 nucleotide sequence: TGTGCCAGCAGTTACCAGCGGGGGGGCGCGGAGACCCAGTACTTC. The V and J genes are TRBV6-5 and TRBJ2-5; the match to TRBD2 covers 10 bases. With 2 bases clipped from V and 5 bases from J, the junction kept 5 bases outside the gene matches. This CDR3 is 15 amino acids long. The germline CDR1 and CDR2 sequences are MNHEY and SVGAGI.

The CDR3 DNA is TGTGCCAGCAACGGGGTGATGAACACTGAAGCTTTCTTT. Protein: CASNGVMNTEAFF. This chain joins TRBV28 and TRBJ1-1, with unresolved D. This CDR3 has 13 residues. V was pared by 7 bases and J by 0 bases, with 9 bases between. Germline V CDR1 and CDR2: MDHEN, SYDVKM.